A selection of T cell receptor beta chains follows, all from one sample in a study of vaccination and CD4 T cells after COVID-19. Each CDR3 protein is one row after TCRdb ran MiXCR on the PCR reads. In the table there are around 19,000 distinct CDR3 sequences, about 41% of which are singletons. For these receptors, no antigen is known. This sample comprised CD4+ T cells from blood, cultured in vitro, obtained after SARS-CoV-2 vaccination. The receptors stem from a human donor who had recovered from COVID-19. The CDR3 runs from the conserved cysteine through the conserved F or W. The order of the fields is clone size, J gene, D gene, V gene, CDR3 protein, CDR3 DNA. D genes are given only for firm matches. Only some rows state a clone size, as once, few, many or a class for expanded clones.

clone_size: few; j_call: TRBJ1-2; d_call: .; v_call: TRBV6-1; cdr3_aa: CASSATGIPTPYGYTF; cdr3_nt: TGTGCCAGCAGTGCGACCGGGATACCCACACCCTATGGCTACACCTTC
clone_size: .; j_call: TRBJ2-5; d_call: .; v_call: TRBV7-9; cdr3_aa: CASSPGVTTTETQYF; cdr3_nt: TGTGCCAGCAGCCCTGGGGTTACGACAACGGAGACCCAGTACTTC
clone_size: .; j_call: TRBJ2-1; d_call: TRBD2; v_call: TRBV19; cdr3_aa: CASMGTSGLISYNEQFF; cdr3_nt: TGTGCCAGTATGGGGACTAGCGGATTAATCTCCTACAATGAGCAGTTCTTC
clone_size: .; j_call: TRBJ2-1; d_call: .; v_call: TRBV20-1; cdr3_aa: CSARVAGASSYNEQFF; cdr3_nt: TGCAGTGCTAGAGTGGCGGGGGCCAGCTCCTACAATGAGCAGTTCTTC
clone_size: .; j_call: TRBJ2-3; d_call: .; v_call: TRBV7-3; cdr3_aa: CASSSLGGDTQYF; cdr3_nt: TGTGCCAGCAGCTCCCTTGGGGGAGATACGCAGTATTTT
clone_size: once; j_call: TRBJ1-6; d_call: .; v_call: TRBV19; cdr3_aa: CASSIARGSNSPLHF; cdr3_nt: TGTGCCAGTAGTATCGCCCGGGGGAGTAATTCACCCCTCCACTTT
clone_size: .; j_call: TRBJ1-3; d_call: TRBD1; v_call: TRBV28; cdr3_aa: CASSPGTGSGNTIYF; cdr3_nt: TGTGCCAGCAGTCCCGGGACAGGGTCTGGAAACACCATATATTTT
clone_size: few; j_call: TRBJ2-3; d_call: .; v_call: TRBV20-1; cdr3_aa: CSARVDSARNTDTQYF; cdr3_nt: TGCAGTGCTAGAGTCGACAGCGCCCGAAACACAGATACGCAGTATTTT
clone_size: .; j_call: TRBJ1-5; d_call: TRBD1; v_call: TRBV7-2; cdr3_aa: CASSLAGGGGQPQHF; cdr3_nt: TGTGCCAGCAGCTTAGCAGGAGGGGGCGGTCAGCCCCAGCATTTT
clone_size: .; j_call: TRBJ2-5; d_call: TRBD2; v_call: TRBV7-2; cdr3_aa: CASRRAGEETQYF; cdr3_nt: TGTGCCAGCAGACGAGCGGGAGAAGAGACCCAGTACTTC
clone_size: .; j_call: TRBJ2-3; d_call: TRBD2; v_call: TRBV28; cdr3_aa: CARNTTSGREGVSTDTQYF; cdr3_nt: TGTGCCAGGAACACGACTAGCGGGAGAGAAGGTGTAAGCACAGATACGCAGTATTTT
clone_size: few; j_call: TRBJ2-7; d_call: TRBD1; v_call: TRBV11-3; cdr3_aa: CASSLEGQALGQYF; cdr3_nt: TGTGCCAGCAGCTTAGAGGGACAGGCCCTAGGGCAGTACTTC
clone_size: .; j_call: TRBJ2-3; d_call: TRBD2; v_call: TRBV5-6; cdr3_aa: CASSFGLGITDTQYF; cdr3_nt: TGTGCCAGCAGCTTCGGACTAGGAATCACAGATACGCAGTATTTT
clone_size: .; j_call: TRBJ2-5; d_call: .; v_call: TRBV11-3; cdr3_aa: CASSLRPPIPQETQYF; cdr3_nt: TGTGCCAGCAGCTTAAGACCTCCCATCCCCCAAGAGACCCAGTACTTC
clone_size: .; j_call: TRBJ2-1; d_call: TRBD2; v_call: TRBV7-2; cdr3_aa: CASSRGGGGNEQFF; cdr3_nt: TGTGCCAGCAGCCGTGGTGGGGGGGGAAATGAGCAGTTCTTC
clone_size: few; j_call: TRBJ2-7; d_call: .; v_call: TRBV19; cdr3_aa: CASMGNSYEQYF; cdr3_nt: TGTGCCAGTATGGGGAACTCCTACGAGCAGTACTTC
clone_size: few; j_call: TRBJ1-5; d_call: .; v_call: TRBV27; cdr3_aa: CASSLWGKNQPQHF; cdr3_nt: TGTGCCAGCAGTTTATGGGGCAAAAATCAGCCCCAGCATTTT
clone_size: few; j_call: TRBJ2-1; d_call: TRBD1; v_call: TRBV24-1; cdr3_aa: CATSDPSPGTGSNEQFF; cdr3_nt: TGTGCCACCAGTGACCCCAGTCCCGGGACAGGTTCCAATGAGCAGTTCTTC
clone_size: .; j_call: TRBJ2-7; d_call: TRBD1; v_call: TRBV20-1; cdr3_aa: CSRGQGAGEQYF; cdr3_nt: TGCAGCCGAGGGCAGGGGGCAGGTGAGCAGTACTTC
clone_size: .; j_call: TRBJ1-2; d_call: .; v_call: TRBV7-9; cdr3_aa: CASSAVASLGGYTF; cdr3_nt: TGTGCCAGCAGCGCGGTAGCCTCCCTGGGAGGCTACACCTTC
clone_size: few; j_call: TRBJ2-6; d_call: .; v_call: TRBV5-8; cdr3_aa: CASSLLGPSSGANVLTF; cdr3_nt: TGTGCCAGCAGCTTGTTGGGACCGAGCTCTGGGGCCAACGTCCTGACTTTC
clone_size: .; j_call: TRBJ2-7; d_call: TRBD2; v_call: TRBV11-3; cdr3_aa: CASSLGGRAGNEQYF; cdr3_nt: TGTGCCAGCAGCTTAGGCGGGAGGGCTGGGAACGAGCAGTACTTC
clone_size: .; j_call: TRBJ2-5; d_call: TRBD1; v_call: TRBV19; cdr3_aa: CASSIQGAGGETQYF; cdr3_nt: TGTGCCAGTAGTATACAGGGGGCTGGGGGAGAGACCCAGTACTTC
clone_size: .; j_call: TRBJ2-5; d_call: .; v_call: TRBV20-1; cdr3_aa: CSASLGVEGWETQYF; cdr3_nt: TGCAGTGCTAGTTTGGGGGTGGAGGGCTGGGAGACCCAGTACTTC
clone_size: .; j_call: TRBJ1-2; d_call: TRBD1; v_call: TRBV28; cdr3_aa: CASSLRQGDYGYTF; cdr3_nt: TGTGCCAGCAGTTTGAGGCAGGGGGACTATGGCTACACCTTC
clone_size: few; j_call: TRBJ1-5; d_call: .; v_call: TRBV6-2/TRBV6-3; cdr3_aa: CASMRDNRLNQPQHF; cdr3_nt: TGTGCCAGCATGAGGGACAACCGACTTAATCAGCCCCAGCATTTT
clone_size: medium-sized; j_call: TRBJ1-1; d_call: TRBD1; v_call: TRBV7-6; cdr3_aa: CASSLEAGGLNTEAFF; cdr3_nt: TGTGCCAGCAGCTTAGAAGCAGGGGGCTTGAACACTGAAGCTTTCTTT
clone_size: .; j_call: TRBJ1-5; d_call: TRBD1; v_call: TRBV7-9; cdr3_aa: CASSWGQKGQPQHF; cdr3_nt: TGTGCCAGCAGCTGGGGACAGAAGGGTCAGCCCCAGCATTTT
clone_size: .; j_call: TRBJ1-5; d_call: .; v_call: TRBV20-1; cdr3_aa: CSARPPFIEAYSNQPQHF; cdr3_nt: TGCAGTGCTAGACCCCCATTTATAGAAGCCTATAGCAATCAGCCCCAGCATTTT
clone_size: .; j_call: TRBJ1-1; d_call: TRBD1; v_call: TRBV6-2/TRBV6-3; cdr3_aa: CASSPPQGPNTEAFF; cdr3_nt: TGTGCCAGCAGCCCCCCACAGGGGCCGAACACTGAAGCTTTCTTT
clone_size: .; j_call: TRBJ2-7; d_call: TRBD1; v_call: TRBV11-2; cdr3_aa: CASNLARQGGEQYF; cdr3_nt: TGTGCCAGCAATCTTGCCCGACAGGGTGGCGAGCAGTACTTC
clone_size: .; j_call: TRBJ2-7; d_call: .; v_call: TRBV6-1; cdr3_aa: CASSEGLLSSYEQYF; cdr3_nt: TGTGCCAGCAGTGAAGGTCTGTTAAGCTCCTACGAGCAGTACTTC
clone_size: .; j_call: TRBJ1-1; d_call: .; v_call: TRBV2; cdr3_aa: CASSGYREAFF; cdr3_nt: TGTGCCAGCAGTGGATACAGGGAGGCTTTCTTT
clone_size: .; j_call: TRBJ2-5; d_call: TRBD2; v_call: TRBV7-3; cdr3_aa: CASSLGTSGGEGETQYF; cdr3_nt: TGTGCCAGCAGCTTAGGGACTAGCGGGGGGGAGGGAGAGACCCAGTACTTC
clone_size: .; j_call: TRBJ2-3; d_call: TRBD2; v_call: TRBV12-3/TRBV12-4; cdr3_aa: CASSPGLDGQYF; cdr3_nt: TGTGCCAGCAGTCCGGGACTAGACGGGCAGTATTTT
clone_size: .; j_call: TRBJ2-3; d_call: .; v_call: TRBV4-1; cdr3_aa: CASSQGERNQPQYF; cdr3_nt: TGCGCCAGCAGCCAAGGAGAAAGGAATCAGCCCCAGTATTTT
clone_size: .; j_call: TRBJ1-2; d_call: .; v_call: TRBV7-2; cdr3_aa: CASSTGTPNYGYTF; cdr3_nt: TGTGCCAGCAGCACAGGGACACCTAACTATGGCTACACCTTC
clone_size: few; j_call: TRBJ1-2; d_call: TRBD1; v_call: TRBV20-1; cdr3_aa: CSARERTGKGYTF; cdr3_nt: TGCAGTGCTAGAGAGCGGACAGGGAAAGGCTACACCTTC
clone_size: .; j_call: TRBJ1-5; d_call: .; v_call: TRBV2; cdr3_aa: CASDSSRDGSNQPQHF; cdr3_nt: TGTGCCAGCGATTCTTCGCGGGACGGTAGCAATCAGCCCCAGCATTTT
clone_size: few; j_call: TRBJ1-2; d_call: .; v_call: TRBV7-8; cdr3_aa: CASSLVGGETNYGYTF; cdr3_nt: TGTGCCAGCAGCTTAGTCGGAGGGGAAACTAACTATGGCTACACCTTC
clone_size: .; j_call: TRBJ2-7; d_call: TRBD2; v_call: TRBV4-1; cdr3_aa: CASSHGLAGTLYEQYF; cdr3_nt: TGCGCCAGCAGCCACGGACTAGCGGGAACACTCTACGAGCAGTACTTC
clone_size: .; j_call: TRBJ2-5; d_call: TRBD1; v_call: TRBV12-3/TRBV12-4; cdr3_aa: CASSLGQGLKTQYF; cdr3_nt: TGTGCCAGCAGTTTAGGACAGGGTCTGAAGACCCAGTACTTC
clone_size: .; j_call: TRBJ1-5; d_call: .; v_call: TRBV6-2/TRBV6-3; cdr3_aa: CASRDQRRYSNQPQHF; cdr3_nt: TGTGCCAGCAGGGACCAGAGAAGATATAGCAATCAGCCCCAGCATTTT
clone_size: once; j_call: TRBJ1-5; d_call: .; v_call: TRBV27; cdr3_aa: CASSPKGGAHNNQPQHF; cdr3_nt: TGTGCCAGCAGCCCCAAGGGGGGGGCACATAACAATCAGCCCCAGCATTTT
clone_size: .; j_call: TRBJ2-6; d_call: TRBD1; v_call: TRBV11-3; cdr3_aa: CASSAGQGAEGANVLTF; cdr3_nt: TGTGCCAGCAGCGCAGGACAGGGGGCGGAAGGGGCCAACGTCCTGACTTTC
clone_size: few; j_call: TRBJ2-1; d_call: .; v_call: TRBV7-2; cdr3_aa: CASSFPRGRRINNEQFF; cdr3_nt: TGTGCCAGCAGCTTCCCCCGTGGGCGCCGGATCAACAATGAGCAGTTCTTC
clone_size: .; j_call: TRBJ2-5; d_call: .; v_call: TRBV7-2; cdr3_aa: CASSYGRNGETQYF; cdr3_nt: TGTGCCAGCAGCTACGGACGGAACGGAGAGACCCAGTACTTC
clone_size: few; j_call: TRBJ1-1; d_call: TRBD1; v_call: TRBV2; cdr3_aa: CAGTGTGVNTEAFF; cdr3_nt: TGTGCCGGAACCGGGACAGGGGTAAACACTGAAGCTTTCTTT
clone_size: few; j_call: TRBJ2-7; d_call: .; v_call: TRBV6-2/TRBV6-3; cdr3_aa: CASSKQYEQYF; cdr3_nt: TGTGCCAGCAGTAAACAGTACGAGCAGTACTTC
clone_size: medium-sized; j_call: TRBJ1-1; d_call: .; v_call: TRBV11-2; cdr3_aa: CASSTGGATEAFF; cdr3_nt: TGTGCCAGCAGTACCGGGGGGGCCACTGAAGCTTTCTTT
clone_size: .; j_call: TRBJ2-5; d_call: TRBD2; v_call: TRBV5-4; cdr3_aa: CASSSKQGGETQYF; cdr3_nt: TGTGCCAGCAGTTCGAAGCAGGGAGGGGAGACCCAGTACTTC
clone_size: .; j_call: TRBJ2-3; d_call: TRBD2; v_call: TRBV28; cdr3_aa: CASSSETSGANTQYF; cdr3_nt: TGTGCCAGCAGTTCTGAGACTAGCGGGGCTAATACGCAGTATTTT
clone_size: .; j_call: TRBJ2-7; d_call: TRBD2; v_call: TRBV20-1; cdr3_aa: CSAIRAGASYEQYF; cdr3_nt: TGCAGTGCTATCCGAGCGGGAGCGTCCTACGAGCAGTACTTC
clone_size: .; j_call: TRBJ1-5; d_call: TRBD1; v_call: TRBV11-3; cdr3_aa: CASSLGPLYSKATGTGVQPQHF; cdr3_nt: TGTGCCAGCAGCTTAGGACCCCTGTATAGTAAGGCAACCGGGACAGGGGTTCAGCCCCAGCATTTT
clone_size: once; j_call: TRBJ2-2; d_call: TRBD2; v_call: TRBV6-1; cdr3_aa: CASSRLAGGNTGELFF; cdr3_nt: TGTGCCAGCAGCCGACTAGCGGGAGGGAACACCGGGGAGCTGTTTTTT
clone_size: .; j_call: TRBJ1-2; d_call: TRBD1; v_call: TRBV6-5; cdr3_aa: CASSYSTTSGQGPVPNYGYTF; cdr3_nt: TGTGCCAGCAGTTACTCGACTACATCGGGACAGGGCCCCGTGCCTAACTATGGCTACACCTTC
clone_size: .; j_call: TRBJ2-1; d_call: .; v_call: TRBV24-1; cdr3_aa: CATSDTRAPNNEQFF; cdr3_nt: TGTGCCACCAGTGATACTCGGGCGCCCAACAATGAGCAGTTCTTC
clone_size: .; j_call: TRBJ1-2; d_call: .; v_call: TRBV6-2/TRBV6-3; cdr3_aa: CASSAGLGYTF; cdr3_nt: TGTGCCAGCAGTGCGGGACTCGGCTACACCTTC
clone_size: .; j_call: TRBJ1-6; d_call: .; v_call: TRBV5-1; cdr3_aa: CASSGGQLYNSPLHF; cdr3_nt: TGCGCCAGCAGCGGCGGACAGCTCTATAATTCACCCCTCCACTTT
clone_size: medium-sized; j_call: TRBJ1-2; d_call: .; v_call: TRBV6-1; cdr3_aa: CASTPTGGHLYGYTF; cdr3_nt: TGTGCCAGCACTCCGACAGGAGGCCATCTCTATGGCTACACCTTC